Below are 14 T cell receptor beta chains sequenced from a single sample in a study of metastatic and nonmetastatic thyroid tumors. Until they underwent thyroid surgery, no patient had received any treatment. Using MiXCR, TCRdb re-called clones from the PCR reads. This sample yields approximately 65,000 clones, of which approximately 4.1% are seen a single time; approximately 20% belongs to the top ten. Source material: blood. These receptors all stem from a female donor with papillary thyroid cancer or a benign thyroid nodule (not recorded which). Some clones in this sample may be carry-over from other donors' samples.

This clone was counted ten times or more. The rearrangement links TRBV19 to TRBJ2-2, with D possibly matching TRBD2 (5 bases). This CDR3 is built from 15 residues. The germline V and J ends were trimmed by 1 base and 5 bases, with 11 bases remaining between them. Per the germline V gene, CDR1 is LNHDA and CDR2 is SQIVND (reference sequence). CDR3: CASSIASTSTGELFF. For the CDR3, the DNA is TGTGCCAGTAGTATAGCGTCCACTAGTACCGGGGAGCTGTTTTTT.

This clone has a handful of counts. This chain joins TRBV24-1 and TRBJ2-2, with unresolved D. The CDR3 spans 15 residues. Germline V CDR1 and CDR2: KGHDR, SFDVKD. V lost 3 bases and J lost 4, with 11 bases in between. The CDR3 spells CATSDPPPSTGELFF. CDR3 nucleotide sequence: TGTGCCACCAGTGATCCCCCCCCTAGCACCGGGGAGCTGTTTTTT.

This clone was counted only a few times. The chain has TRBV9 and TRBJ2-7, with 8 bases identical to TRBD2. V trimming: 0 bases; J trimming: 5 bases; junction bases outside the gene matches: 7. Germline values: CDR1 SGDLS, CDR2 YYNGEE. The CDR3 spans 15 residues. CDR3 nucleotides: TGTGCCAGCAGCGTAGCGGGAGGGCCTATAGACGAGCAGTACTTC. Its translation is CASSVAGGPIDEQYF.

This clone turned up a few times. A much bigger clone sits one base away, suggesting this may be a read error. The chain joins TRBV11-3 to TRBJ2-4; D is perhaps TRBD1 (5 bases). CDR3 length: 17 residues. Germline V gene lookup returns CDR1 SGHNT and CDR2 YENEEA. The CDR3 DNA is TGTGTCAGCAGCTTAGGGAAGGGGCCTCTAGCCAAAAACATTCAGTACTTC. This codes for CVSSLGKGPLAKNIQYF.

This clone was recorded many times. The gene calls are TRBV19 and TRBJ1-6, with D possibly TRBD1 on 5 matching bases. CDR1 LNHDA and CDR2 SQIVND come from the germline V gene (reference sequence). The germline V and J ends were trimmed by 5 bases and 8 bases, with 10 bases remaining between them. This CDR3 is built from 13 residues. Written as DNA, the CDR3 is TGTGCCAGTAGTGCCAGGGAGGATTCACCCCTCCACTTT. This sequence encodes CASSAREDSPLHF.

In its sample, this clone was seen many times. For the CDR3, the DNA is TGTGCCAGCAGCTTGGGTTTCGCGGTCGATACGCAGTATTTT. Its protein product is CASSLGFAVDTQYF. The rearrangement joins TRBV7-8 to TRBJ2-3, with D hard to call. Germline V CDR1 and CDR2: SGHVS, FQNEAQ. Trimming left V 3 bases short and J 6 bases short, with 13 bases between. There are 14 residues in the CDR3.

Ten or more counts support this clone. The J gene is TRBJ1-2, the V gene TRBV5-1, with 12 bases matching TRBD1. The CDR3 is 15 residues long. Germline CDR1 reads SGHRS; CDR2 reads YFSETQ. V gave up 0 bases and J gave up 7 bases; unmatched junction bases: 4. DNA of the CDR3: TGCGCCAGCAGCTTGGAGGGACAGGGGGCTCTTGGCTACACCTTC. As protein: CASSLEGQGALGYTF.

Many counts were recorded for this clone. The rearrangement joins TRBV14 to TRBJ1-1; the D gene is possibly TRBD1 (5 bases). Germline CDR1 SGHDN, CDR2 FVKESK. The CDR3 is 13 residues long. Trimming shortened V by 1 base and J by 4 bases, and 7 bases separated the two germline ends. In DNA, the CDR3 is TGTGCCAGCAGCCAAGTTAGGGGCACTGAAGCTTTCTTT. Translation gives CASSQVRGTEAFF.

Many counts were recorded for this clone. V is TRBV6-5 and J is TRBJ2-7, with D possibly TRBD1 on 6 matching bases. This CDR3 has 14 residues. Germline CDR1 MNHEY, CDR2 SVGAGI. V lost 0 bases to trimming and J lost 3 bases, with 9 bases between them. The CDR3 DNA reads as TGTGCCAGCAGTTACTCGCGAGGGGGCTACGAGCAGTACTTC. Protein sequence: CASSYSRGGYEQYF.

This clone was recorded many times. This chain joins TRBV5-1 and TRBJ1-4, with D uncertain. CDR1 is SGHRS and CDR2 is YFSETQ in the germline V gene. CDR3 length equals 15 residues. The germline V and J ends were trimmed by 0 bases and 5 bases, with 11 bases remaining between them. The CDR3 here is CASSLASEGNEKLFF. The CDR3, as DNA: TGCGCCAGCAGCTTGGCGTCAGAAGGGAATGAAAAACTGTTTTTT.

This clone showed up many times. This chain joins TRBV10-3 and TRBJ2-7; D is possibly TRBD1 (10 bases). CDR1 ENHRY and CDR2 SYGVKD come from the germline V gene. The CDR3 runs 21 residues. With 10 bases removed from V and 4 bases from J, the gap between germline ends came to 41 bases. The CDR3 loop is CATLAGTGVSSYSGSLYEQYF. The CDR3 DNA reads TGTGCCACCCTGGCCGGGACAGGGGTATCCTCTTATAGCGGGAGTTTATACGAGCAGTACTTC.

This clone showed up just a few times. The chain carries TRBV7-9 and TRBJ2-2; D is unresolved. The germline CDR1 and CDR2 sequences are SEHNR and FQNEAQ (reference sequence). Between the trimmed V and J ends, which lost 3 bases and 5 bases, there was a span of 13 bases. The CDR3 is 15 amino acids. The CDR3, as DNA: TGTGCCAGCAGCTTTTCCCCGGAAGGGACCGGGGAGCTGTTTTTT. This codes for CASSFSPEGTGELFF.

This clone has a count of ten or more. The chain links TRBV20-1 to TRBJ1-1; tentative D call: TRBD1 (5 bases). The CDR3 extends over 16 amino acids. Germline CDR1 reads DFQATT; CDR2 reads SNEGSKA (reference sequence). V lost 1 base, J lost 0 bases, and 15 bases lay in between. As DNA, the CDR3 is TGCAGTGCTAGAGGTGGGCAGGGAGGAATGAACACTGAAGCTTTCTTT. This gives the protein CSARGGQGGMNTEAFF.

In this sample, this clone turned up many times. The CDR3 reads CASSLWGQGTGKLFF. CDR3 DNA sequence: TGTGCCAGCAGCTTGTGGGGACAGGGGACGGGGAAACTGTTTTTT. V usage is TRBV5-6 and J usage is TRBJ1-4; 10 bases are a match to TRBD1. Germline values: CDR1 SGHDT, CDR2 YYEEEE. Trimming removed 1 base from V and 11 bases from J; junction bases left unmatched: 8. This CDR3 spans 15 amino acids.